These 22 T cell receptor beta chains were all obtained from the same sample, sequenced in a study of shared clonotypes between healthy human individuals. Only in-frame clones appear in the TCRdb table, and some are missing; sequencing was by immunoSEQ multiplex PCR. The table shows a few million clones, with around nine tenths occurring only once. The specimen was naive CD4+ T cells sorted from blood. Subset described: CD45RA+ positively selected. The receptors were gathered from a young man in good health.

This clone was seen just once. DNA of the CDR3: TGTGCCAGTACTGAGGCGCGAGGCTATGGCTACACCTTC. It translates to CASTEARGYGYTF. The genes are TRBV19 and TRBJ1-2; D uncertain. V was trimmed by 7 bases and J by 4 bases, leaving 13 bases between them. CDR1 and CDR2 (germline): LNHDA, SQIVND (reference sequence). The CDR3 length is 13 residues.

Turning to this clone: The sample contains more than one DNA sequence encoding this CDR3. The J gene is TRBJ1-2, the V gene TRBV6-5; 7 positions agree with TRBD1. The germline V gene has CDR1 MNHEY and CDR2 SVGAGI. The CDR3 extends over 14 amino acids. Trimming cost V 2 bases and J 2 bases; bases outside gene matches: 2. The chain's CDR3 is CASSYDRANYGYTF. CDR3 coding DNA: TGTGCCAGCAGTTACGACAGGGCAAACTATGGCTACACCTTC.

The V gene is TRBV14, the J gene TRBJ1-2; D gene ambiguous. CDR1 and CDR2 (germline): SGHDN, FVKESK. V gave up 5 bases and J gave up 3 bases, with 7 bases separating them. CDR3 length equals 12 residues. The CDR3 spells CASSRVDYGYTF. The CDR3 DNA reads TGTGCCAGCAGCAGGGTTGACTATGGCTACACCTTC.

As regards this clone: This sample includes further DNA sequences coding for the same CDR3. The V and J genes are TRBV5-6 and TRBJ2-5; D unclear. The CDR3 extends over 12 amino acids. V was trimmed by 0 bases and J by 4 bases, leaving 4 bases between them. CDR1 SGHDT and CDR2 YYEEEE come from the germline V gene. The CDR3 DNA follows: TGTGCCAGCAGCTTGGCTGGAGAGACCCAGTACTTC. This gives the protein CASSLAGETQYF.

The chain combines TRBV18 with TRBJ1-2; possible D gene TRBD1, 5 bases. The length of the CDR3 is 15 residues. CDR1 is KGHSH and CDR2 is LQKENI in the germline V gene. The V end was cut by 3 bases, the J end by 0 bases, with 11 bases between. CDR3 residues: CASSPAGQPNYGYTF. CDR3 in DNA: TGTGCCAGCTCACCCGCGGGGCAGCCTAACTATGGCTACACCTTC. The complete variable domain, with remaining parts taken from reference TRBV18 and TRBJ1-2, reads NAGVMQNPRHLVRRRGQEARLRCSPMKGHSHVYWYRQLPEEGLKFMVYLQKENIIDESGMPKERFSAEFPKEGPSILRIQQVVRGDSAAYFCASSPAGQPNYGYTFGSGTRLTVV.

The CDR3 here is CASSIRDREEQFF. The CDR3 bases are TGTGCCAGCAGTATAAGAGACAGGGAGGAGCAGTTCTTC. This chain links TRBV27 with TRBJ2-1, with 7 positions matching TRBD1. The CDR3 is made up of 13 amino acids. Germline assignment: CDR1 MNHEY and CDR2 SMNVEV (reference sequence). V was clipped by 5 bases and J by 10 bases; unmatched bases: 8.

The chain carries TRBV5-6 and TRBJ2-5; D is unresolved. Germline V gene lookup returns CDR1 SGHDT and CDR2 YYEEEE. The ends were cut back, 6 bases at V and 7 bases at J, with 16 bases in the middle. The CDR3 runs 13 residues. The CDR3: CASTMTSAGTQYF. CDR3 in DNA: TGTGCCAGCACCATGACGAGTGCTGGGACCCAGTACTTC.

J is TRBJ2-3 and V is TRBV6-1, with 8 nucleotides matching TRBD1. V shed 3 bases, J shed 0 bases, and the junction held 2 bases outside the gene matches. From germline, CDR1 is MNHNS and CDR2 SASEGT. This CDR3 spans 15 amino acids. As DNA, the CDR3 is TGTGCCAGCAGTGACTGGACAGGGAGCACAGATACGCAGTATTTT. It is translated as CASSDWTGSTDTQYF.

For this clone: The sample contains more than one DNA sequence encoding this CDR3. V is TRBV2 and J is TRBJ1-1; no clear D. Trimming stripped 3 bases from V and 4 bases from J, with 3 bases between. Germline lookup yields CDR1 SNHLY and CDR2 FYNNEI. The CDR3 has 11 residues. The CDR3 region is CASSEFTEAFF. The CDR3 nucleotides are TGTGCCAGCAGTGAGTTCACTGAAGCTTTCTTT.

The rearrangement links TRBV6-5 to TRBJ2-7, with 9 bases fitting TRBD2. The length of the CDR3 is 15 residues. With V trimmed by 0 bases and J by 4 bases, 4 bases remained unmatched. Germline lookup yields CDR1 MNHEY and CDR2 SVGAGI. The DNA for the CDR3 is TGTGCCAGCAGTTACTCGGGAAGCGGGAGGTACGAGCAGTACTTC. Amino acid sequence: CASSYSGSGRYEQYF.

This clone was seen once. The rearrangement uses TRBV29-1 and TRBJ2-7; D gene uncertain. This CDR3 has 13 amino acids. V lost 6 bases and J 2 bases, leaving 14 bases between the germline ends. Germline CDR1 reads SQVTM; CDR2 reads ANQGSEA. This chain's CDR3 is CSVANAGTYEQYF. In DNA, the CDR3 is TGCAGCGTCGCGAACGCAGGAACCTACGAGCAGTACTTC.

DNA of the CDR3: TGTGCCAGCTCACCAAGACAGGGGGTCGGCTACGAGCAGTACTTC. This translates into CASSPRQGVGYEQYF. The J gene is TRBJ2-7, the V gene TRBV18; 9 bases agree with TRBD1. Germline loops: CDR1 KGHSH, CDR2 LQKENI. The J segment lost 3 bases and the V segment lost 2 bases, leaving 5 bases of the junction unmatched. This CDR3 is built from 15 residues.

The chain links TRBV6-4 to TRBJ2-3, with 8 positions matching TRBD2. CDR3 length: 15 residues. Unmatched junction bases numbered 9, after V lost 6 bases and J lost 4 bases. The germline gives CDR1 MRHNA, CDR2 SNTAGT. CDR3 region: CASSPRAGGSDTQYF. In DNA form, the CDR3 reads TGTGCCAGCAGCCCCAGGGCGGGAGGCTCAGATACGCAGTATTTT.

The V call is TRBV4-1, the J call TRBJ1-4, with TRBD1 as a possible D gene (6 bases). CDR3 size: 17 residues. Germline V CDR1 and CDR2: MGHRA, YSYEKL. V shed 4 bases and J shed 4 bases, with 19 bases lying between them. CDR3 loop: CASSPSEGGPSNEKLFF. The DNA of the CDR3 is TGCGCCAGCAGCCCCTCGGAGGGGGGACCGAGTAATGAAAAACTGTTTTTT.

The chain employs TRBV28 and TRBJ2-7; D unclear. Germline V lookup: CDR1 MDHEN, CDR2 SYDVKM. The ends were cut back, 5 bases at V and 6 bases at J, with 20 bases in the middle. This CDR3 region has 15 residues. Written as DNA, the CDR3 is TGTGCCAGCAGTCCCCCTCTAGGGAAGACGGCCGAGCAGTACTTC. The encoded protein is CASSPPLGKTAEQYF. Complete variable domain (other parts from reference TRBV28 and TRBJ2-7): DVKVTQSSRYLVKRTGEKVFLECVQDMDHENMFWYRQDPGLGLRLIYFSYDVKMKEKGDIPEGYSVSREKKERFSLILESASTNQTSMYLCASSPPLGKTAEQYFGPGTRLTVT.

The V and J genes are TRBV9 and TRBJ1-2; 7 positions match TRBD1. CDR3 size: 13 residues. In germline, CDR1 is SGDLS, CDR2 YYNGEE. Trimming removed 3 bases from V and 8 bases from J; junction bases left unmatched: 7. CDR3 loop: CASSETGMAGYTF. The CDR3 DNA is TGTGCCAGCAGCGAGACAGGGATGGCGGGCTACACCTTC. Full variable domain (remainder filled in from reference TRBV9 and TRBJ1-2): DSGVTQTPKHLITATGQRVTLRCSPRSGDLSVYWYQQSLDQGLQFLIQYYNGEERAKGNILERFSAQQFPDLHSELNLSSLELGDSALYFCASSETGMAGYTFGSGTRLTVV.

The V gene is TRBV11-2, the J gene TRBJ2-7, with unresolved D. The CDR3 contains 13 residues. Germline V gene data show CDR1 as SGHAT and CDR2 as FQNNGV. V gave up 4 bases and J gave up 4 bases, with 11 bases separating them. The CDR3 is CASSSAVGYEQYF. The CDR3 DNA reads TGTGCCAGCAGCTCAGCTGTGGGTTACGAGCAGTACTTC.

The chain carries TRBV9 and TRBJ2-1; a possible D gene is TRBD2 (6 bases). The ends were cut back, 4 bases at V and 7 bases at J, with 21 bases in the middle. Germline-derived CDR1 and CDR2 are SGDLS and YYNGEE. The CDR3 is 16 amino acids. CDR3 region: CASSRDGGVGRNEQFF. DNA for the CDR3: TGTGCCAGCAGCCGAGACGGGGGAGTAGGAAGGAATGAGCAGTTCTTC.

The chain combines TRBV27 with TRBJ2-7, with TRBD1 identical over 7 bases. The CDR3 loop spans 15 amino acids. Germline-derived CDR1 and CDR2 are MNHEY and SMNVEV (reference sequence). With V trimmed by 6 bases and J by 3 bases, 11 bases remained unmatched. CDR3 region: CASSTGTVIFYEQYF. The CDR3 coding sequence is TGTGCCAGCAGCACCGGGACAGTGATCTTCTACGAGCAGTACTTC.

J is TRBJ1-3 and V is TRBV19; possible D gene TRBD1, 5 bases. CDR1 is LNHDA and CDR2 is SQIVND in the germline V gene (reference sequence). The CDR3 has 16 residues. The V end lost 3 bases, the J end lost 2 bases, and 14 bases lay between the germline ends. In DNA, the CDR3 is TGTGCCAGTAGTATTACTGGGGGAAGCGCTGGAAACACCATATATTTT. Encoded protein: CASSITGGSAGNTIYF.

The chain links TRBV18 to TRBJ1-4; D perhaps matches TRBD1 (5 bases). Germline lookup yields CDR1 KGHSH and CDR2 LQKENI. V lost 2 bases and J lost 5, with 6 bases in between. CDR3 length: 13 residues. CDR3 sequence (DNA): TGTGCCAGCTCACCAAAGGGGAATGAAAAACTGTTTTTT. Amino acids: CASSPKGNEKLFF. Full variable domain (remainder filled in from reference TRBV18 and TRBJ1-4): NAGVMQNPRHLVRRRGQEARLRCSPMKGHSHVYWYRQLPEEGLKFMVYLQKENIIDESGMPKERFSAEFPKEGPSILRIQQVVRGDSAAYFCASSPKGNEKLFFGSGTQLSVL.

The chain has TRBV9 and TRBJ2-3; D is unresolved. V lost 3 bases to trimming and J lost 5 bases, with 10 bases between them. There are 13 residues in the CDR3. Germline CDR1 SGDLS, CDR2 YYNGEE. In nucleotides, the CDR3 is TGTGCCAGCAGCGAAGGACCTGGAGATACGCAGTATTTT. Amino acid sequence: CASSEGPGDTQYF.